The T cell receptor beta chain described here comes from a study of blood T cells in healthy people across ages. Findings of the study overall: Naive T cell percentage showed a strong correlation with TCR beta diversity. Naive CD4+ cells and diversity were both higher in long-lived donors than in aged donors. The lack of PBMC sorting stopped any conclusive naive versus antigen-experienced comparison.

CDR3 length: 15 residues. V lost 2 bases and J lost 1, with 11 bases in between. From germline, CDR1 is SGHVS and CDR2 FQNEAQ. Remarks on this clonotype: Antigen specificity is unknown.

Together with a sample-barcoded 5' primer, a J-beta primer mix was included in a second PCR lasting roughly 6 to 12 cycles. Every molecule of cDNA carried a tag from a template-switch adaptor with 12 random nucleotides. TCRdb analysed the 5' RACE reads with MiXCR anew, one entry per CDR3 protein. The sample contains hundreds of thousands of distinct CDR3 sequences, around 36% of which appear only once. The sequenced sample consisted of blood. The V gene is TRBV7-8, the J gene TRBJ1-1; unclear D gene. The source is a man between 18 and 29 years old in good health. The CDR3 is CASSLMRWTNTEAFF. The CDR3 DNA reads TGTGCCAGCAGCTTAATGCGGTGGACGAACACTGAAGCTTTCTTT.